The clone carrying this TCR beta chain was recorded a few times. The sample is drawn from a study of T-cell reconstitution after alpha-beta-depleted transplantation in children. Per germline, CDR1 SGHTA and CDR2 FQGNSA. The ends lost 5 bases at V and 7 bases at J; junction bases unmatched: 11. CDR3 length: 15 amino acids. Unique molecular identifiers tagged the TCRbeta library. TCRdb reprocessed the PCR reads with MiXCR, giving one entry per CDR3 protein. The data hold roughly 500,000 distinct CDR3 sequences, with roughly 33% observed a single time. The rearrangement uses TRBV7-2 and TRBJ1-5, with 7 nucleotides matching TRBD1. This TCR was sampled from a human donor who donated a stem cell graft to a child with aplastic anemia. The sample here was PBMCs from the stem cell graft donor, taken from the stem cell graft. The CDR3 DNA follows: TGTGCCAGCAGCCCGACAGGGATCATTAGGCAGCCCCAGCATTTT. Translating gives CASSPTGIIRQPQHF.